This T cell receptor beta chain came from a study of blood T cell repertoires in COVID-19. Background on the study: The cDNA or gDNA used as material had been derived from T cells, B-cell-depleted T cells, or PBMCs.

V lost 4 bases to trimming and J lost 4 bases; unmatched junction nucleotides: 2. Germline values: CDR1 SGHRS, CDR2 YFSETQ. The CDR3 has 13 residues. Sequencing used immunoSEQ multiplex PCR; TCRdb keeps in-frame clones, though not all of them. The repertoire has more than 200,000 clones, roughly 90% of them found once; the top ten carry 4%. The TCR sequence derives from a woman between 25 and 40 years old with acute COVID-19. The source material was PBMCs or T cells enriched from blood (not recorded which). This sequence joins TRBV5-1 and TRBJ2-1; 7 bases agree with TRBD2. CDR3 sequence (DNA): TGCGCCAGCAGCAGCGGGACGTACAATGAGCAGTTCTTC. Its protein product is CASSSGTYNEQFF.